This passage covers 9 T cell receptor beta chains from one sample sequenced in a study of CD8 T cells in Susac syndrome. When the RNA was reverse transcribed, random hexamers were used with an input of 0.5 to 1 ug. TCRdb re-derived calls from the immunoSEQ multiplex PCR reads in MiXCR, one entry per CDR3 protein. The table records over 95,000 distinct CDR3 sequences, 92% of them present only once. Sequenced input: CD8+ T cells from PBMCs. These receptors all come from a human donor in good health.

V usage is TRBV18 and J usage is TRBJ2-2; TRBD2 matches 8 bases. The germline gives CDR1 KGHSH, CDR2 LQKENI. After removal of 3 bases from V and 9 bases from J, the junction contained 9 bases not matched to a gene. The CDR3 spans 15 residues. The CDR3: CASSPPSGYARELFF. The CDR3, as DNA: TGTGCCAGCTCACCGCCTAGCGGGTACGCCCGGGAGCTGTTTTTT.

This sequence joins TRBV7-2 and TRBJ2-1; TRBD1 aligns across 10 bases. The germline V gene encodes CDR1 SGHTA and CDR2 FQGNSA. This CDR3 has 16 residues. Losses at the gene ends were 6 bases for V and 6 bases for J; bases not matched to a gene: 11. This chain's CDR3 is CASSRRQGALGNEQFF. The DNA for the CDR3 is TGTGCCAGCAGTCGCCGACAGGGGGCCTTGGGCAATGAGCAGTTCTTC.

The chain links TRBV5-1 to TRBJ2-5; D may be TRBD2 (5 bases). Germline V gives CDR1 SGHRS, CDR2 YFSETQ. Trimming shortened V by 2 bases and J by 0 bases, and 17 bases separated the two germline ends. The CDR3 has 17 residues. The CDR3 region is CASSFWASHLDQETQYF. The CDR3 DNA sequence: TGCGCCAGCAGCTTTTGGGCTAGCCACCTTGACCAAGAGACCCAGTACTTC.

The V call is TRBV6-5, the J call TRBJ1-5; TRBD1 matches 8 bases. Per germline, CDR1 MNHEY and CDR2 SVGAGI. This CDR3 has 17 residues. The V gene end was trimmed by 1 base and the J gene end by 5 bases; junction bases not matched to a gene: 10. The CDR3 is CASSYFGQGRDYQPQHF. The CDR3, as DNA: TGTGCCAGCAGTTACTTCGGACAGGGCCGGGACTATCAGCCCCAGCATTTT.

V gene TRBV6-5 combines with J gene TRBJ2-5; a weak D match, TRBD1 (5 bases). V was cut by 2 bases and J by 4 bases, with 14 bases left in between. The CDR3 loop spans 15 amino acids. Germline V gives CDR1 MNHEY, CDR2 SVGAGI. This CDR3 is CASSYQGIPRETQYF. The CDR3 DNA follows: TGTGCCAGCAGTTACCAGGGAATCCCCAGAGAGACCCAGTACTTC.

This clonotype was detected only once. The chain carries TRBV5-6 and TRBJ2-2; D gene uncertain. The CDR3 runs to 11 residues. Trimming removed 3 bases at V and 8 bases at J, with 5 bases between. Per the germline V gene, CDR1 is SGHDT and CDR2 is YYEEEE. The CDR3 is CASSSGGELFF. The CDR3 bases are TGTGCCAGCAGCTCCGGGGGGGAGCTGTTTTTT.

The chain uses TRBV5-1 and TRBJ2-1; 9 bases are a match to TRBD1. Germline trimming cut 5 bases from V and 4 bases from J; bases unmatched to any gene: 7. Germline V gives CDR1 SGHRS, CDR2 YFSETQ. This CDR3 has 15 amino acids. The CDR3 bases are TGCGCCAGCAGGAACGACAGGGGGGCATACAATGAGCAGTTCTTC. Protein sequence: CASRNDRGAYNEQFF.

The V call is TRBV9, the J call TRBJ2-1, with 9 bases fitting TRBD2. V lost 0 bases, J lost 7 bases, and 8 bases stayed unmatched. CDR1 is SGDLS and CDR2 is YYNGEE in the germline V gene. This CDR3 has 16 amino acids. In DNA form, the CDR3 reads TGTGCCAGCAGCGTAGGTGGCGGGGGGGCCGTAAATGAGCAGTTCTTC. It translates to CASSVGGGGAVNEQFF. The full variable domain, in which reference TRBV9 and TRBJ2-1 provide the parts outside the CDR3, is DSGVTQTPKHLITATGQRVTLRCSPRSGDLSVYWYQQSLDQGLQFLIQYYNGEERAKGNILERFSAQQFPDLHSELNLSSLELGDSALYFCASSVGGGGAVNEQFFGPGTRLTVL.

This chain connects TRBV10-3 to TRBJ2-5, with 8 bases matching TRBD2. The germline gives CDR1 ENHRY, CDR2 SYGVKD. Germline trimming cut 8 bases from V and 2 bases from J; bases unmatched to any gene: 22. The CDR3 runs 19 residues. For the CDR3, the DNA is TGTGCCATCTCCAACCGACCGGGACTAGAGGGCCGAGAGCAAGAGACCCAGTACTTC. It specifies CAISNRPGLEGREQETQYF.